The next 25 T cell receptor beta chains were all read from a single sample in a study of cytomegalovirus exposure and HLA in healthy donors. The method was immunoSEQ multiplex PCR; TCRdb's version includes in-frame clones alone and lacks a portion of them. Of about 160,000 clones listed, about 95% are singletons. The sample taken for sequencing was PBMCs. The receptors were gathered from a woman younger than 35 in good health and CMV-seronegative.

This chain links TRBV27 with TRBJ2-6; D not certain. Germline lookup yields CDR1 MNHEY and CDR2 SMNVEV (reference sequence). This CDR3 spans 17 amino acids. The V end lost 7 bases, the J end lost 1 base, and 17 bases lay between the germline ends. The CDR3 loop is CASKAPFWSSGANVLTF. The CDR3 nucleotides are TGTGCCAGCAAAGCGCCCTTTTGGAGTTCTGGGGCCAACGTCCTGACTTTC.

The chain links TRBV5-4 to TRBJ2-4, with 9 nucleotides matching TRBD2. The V segment lost 2 bases and the J segment 8 bases; nucleotides outside the gene matches: 11. The V gene's germline CDR1 is SGHNT and CDR2 YYREEE (reference sequence). The CDR3 has 16 amino acids. CDR3: CASSFKGGGAIHIQYF. CDR3 DNA sequence: TGTGCCAGCAGCTTTAAGGGCGGGGGGGCGATCCACATTCAGTACTTC.

The chain couples TRBV27 to TRBJ2-1; TRBD2 agrees at 8 bases. CDR1 MNHEY and CDR2 SMNVEV come from the germline V gene (reference sequence). The CDR3 is 14 residues long. The trim removed 6 bases at V and 6 bases at J, leaving 7 bases unmatched. CDR3 sequence: CASSPSGGANEQFF. CDR3 coding DNA: TGTGCCAGCAGCCCCTCCGGGGGGGCCAATGAGCAGTTCTTC.

V usage is TRBV6-1 and J usage is TRBJ1-2, with D possibly matching TRBD1 (6 bases). Trimming cost V 3 bases and J 2 bases, with 13 bases left between them. The germline V gene has CDR1 MNHNS and CDR2 SASEGT. This CDR3 has 15 amino acids. This CDR3 is CASSERGQGNYGYTF. As DNA, the CDR3 is TGTGCCAGCAGTGAGAGGGGTCAGGGGAACTATGGCTACACCTTC.

The V call is TRBV23-1, the J call TRBJ1-2, with 7 bases identical to TRBD1. TRBV23-1 is reported as an ORF; its role is uncertain. This CDR3 contains 15 residues. V was clipped by 0 bases and J by 1 base; unmatched bases: 2. CDR3 sequence reads: CASSQSGGVNYGYTF. The DNA of the CDR3 is TGCGCCAGCAGTCAATCAGGGGGCGTTAACTATGGCTACACCTTC.

The V gene is TRBV7-6, the J gene TRBJ2-1, with TRBD1 identical over 12 bases. The germline V gene has CDR1 SGHVS and CDR2 FNYEAQ. V gave up 2 bases and J gave up 1 base; unmatched junction bases: 6. The CDR3 has 18 amino acids. CDR3 in DNA: TGTGCCAGCAGCTTACATCCGGGACAGGGGGCTTCCTACAATGAGCAGTTCTTC. Amino acid sequence: CASSLHPGQGASYNEQFF.

This clone was detected only a few times. This sequence joins TRBV29-1 and TRBJ1-1; D is unclear. The V gene's germline CDR1 is SQVTM and CDR2 ANQGSEA. Trimming took off 7 bases at V and 3 bases at J, with 12 bases between the two ends. This CDR3 has 12 residues. The CDR3 nucleotides read TGCAGCGCTGGAGCCGGGGACACTGAAGCTTTCTTT. Protein: CSAGAGDTEAFF.

The gene calls are TRBV4-3 and TRBJ1-2, with 10 bases lining up with TRBD1. The CDR3 spans 15 residues. Germline V gene sequence: CDR1 LGHNA, CDR2 YSLEER. V lost 0 bases to trimming and J lost 5 bases; unmatched junction nucleotides: 3. Here the CDR3 reads CASSQDWDRGYGYTF. Written as DNA, the CDR3 is TGCGCCAGCAGCCAAGATTGGGACAGGGGATATGGCTACACCTTC.

The gene calls are TRBV4-3 and TRBJ2-7, with 10 nucleotides matching TRBD1. Germline CDR1 is LGHNA and CDR2 is YSLEER. J lost 2 bases, V lost 1 base, and 2 bases had no gene match. This CDR3 region has 15 residues. The CDR3 DNA reads TGCGCCAGCAGCCAAGGGGACAGGGGCCCCTACGAGCAGTACTTC. This sequence encodes CASSQGDRGPYEQYF.

V and J are TRBV6-6 and TRBJ1-2, with TRBD1 matching 7 bases. This CDR3 has 14 amino acids. Germline CDR1 and CDR2: MNHNY and SVGAGI (reference sequence). After removal of 2 bases from V and 1 base from J, the junction contained 1 base not matched to a gene. Here the CDR3 DNA reads TGTGCCAGCAGTTACGGGACAGATAACTATGGCTACACCTTC. Translating gives CASSYGTDNYGYTF.

The chain has TRBV5-1 and TRBJ2-7, with TRBD2 matching over 11 bases. The CDR3 covers 17 residues. Losses at the gene ends were 4 bases for V and 3 bases for J; bases not matched to a gene: 12. Germline CDR1 SGHRS, CDR2 YFSETQ. The CDR3 is CASSKKIGGLADYEQYF. CDR3 nucleotide sequence: TGCGCCAGCAGCAAAAAAATCGGGGGACTAGCGGACTACGAGCAGTACTTC.

The genes are TRBV6-6 and TRBJ2-2; TRBD1 aligns across 7 bases. Germline loops: CDR1 MNHNY, CDR2 SVGAGI (reference sequence). J lost 2 bases, V lost 6 bases, and 6 bases had no gene match. The CDR3 contains 15 residues. The CDR3 loop reads CASRQGQLNTGELFF. CDR3 bases: TGTGCCAGCAGGCAGGGACAGCTTAACACCGGGGAGCTGTTTTTT.

V usage is TRBV4-2 and J usage is TRBJ2-7; 8 bases match TRBD1. Per the germline V gene, CDR1 is LGHNA and CDR2 is YNFKEQ. This CDR3 is 16 amino acids long. V was clipped by 0 bases and J by 3 bases; unmatched bases: 7. The CDR3 nucleotides read TGTGCCAGCAGCCAAGATGGTTTCGGGACAGGCTACGAGCAGTACTTC. This encodes CASSQDGFGTGYEQYF.

The rearrangement joins TRBV7-8 to TRBJ2-1; TRBD2 aligns across 10 bases. Unmatched junction bases numbered 11, after V lost 2 bases and J lost 10 bases. This CDR3 contains 16 residues. Germline CDR1 SGHVS, CDR2 FQNEAQ. The CDR3: CASSLRISGGAGEQFF. CDR3 nucleotide sequence: TGTGCCAGCAGCTTAAGGATCAGCGGGGGGGCAGGGGAGCAGTTCTTC.

The rearrangement links TRBV4-3 to TRBJ2-1; 7 nucleotides match TRBD2. Germline-derived CDR1 and CDR2 are LGHNA and YSLEER. CDR3 length: 19 amino acids. Trimming removed 0 bases from V and 2 bases from J; junction bases left unmatched: 13. The CDR3 DNA reads as TGCGCCAGCAGCCAAGATCTAATACGGCGTCGGGGGGCCTACAATGAGCAGTTCTTC. It encodes CASSQDLIRRRGAYNEQFF.

The chain links TRBV5-1 to TRBJ2-3, with TRBD2 matching 7 bases. The CDR3 has 13 residues. Germline CDR1 reads SGHRS; CDR2 reads YFSETQ. J gave up 2 bases and V 6 bases, and 3 bases lay outside the gene matches. The CDR3 coding sequence is TGCGCCAGCAAAGCGGGAATCACAGATACGCAGTATTTT. It is translated as CASKAGITDTQYF.

This clone was picked up one time. The chain is built from TRBV4-2 and TRBJ1-3, with TRBD1 identical over 7 bases. The CDR3 consists of 16 residues. V trimming: 0 bases; J trimming: 4 bases; junction bases outside the gene matches: 6. CDR1 LGHNA and CDR2 YNFKEQ come from the germline V gene. The DNA of the CDR3 is TGTGCCAGCAGCCAAGAAGGAGGGGGCAAGGGAAACACCATATATTTT. Its translation is CASSQEGGGKGNTIYF.

The chain couples TRBV19 to TRBJ1-2, with 9 bases lining up with TRBD1. The CDR3 is 14 residues long. The trim removed 4 bases at V and 4 bases at J, leaving 4 bases unmatched. Germline CDR1 and CDR2: LNHDA and SQIVND (reference sequence). The CDR3 sequence: CASSTRQGVYGYTF. The DNA of the CDR3 is TGTGCCAGTAGTACAAGACAGGGGGTCTATGGCTACACCTTC.

V and J are TRBV5-4 and TRBJ2-7; D is possibly TRBD2 (5 bases). Trimming cost V 2 bases and J 0 bases, with 9 bases left between them. Germline V lookup: CDR1 SGHNT, CDR2 YYREEE (reference sequence). The CDR3 consists of 14 residues. Written as DNA, the CDR3 is TGTGCCAGCAGCTTTTCGGGGAACTCCTACGAGCAGTACTTC. Protein product: CASSFSGNSYEQYF. The full variable domain, its missing parts supplied by reference TRBV5-4 and TRBJ2-7, is ETGVTQSPTHLIKTRGQQVTLRCSSQSGHNTVSWYQQALGQGPQFIFQYYREEENGRGNFPPRFSGLQFPNYSSELNVNALELDDSALYLCASSFSGNSYEQYFGPGTRLTVT.

V is TRBV5-6 and J is TRBJ1-3; 8 positions agree with TRBD1. This CDR3 contains 14 residues. CDR1 SGHDT and CDR2 YYEEEE come from the germline V gene. V trimming: 4 bases; J trimming: 0 bases; junction bases outside the gene matches: 0. CDR3 sequence reads: CASSGTGSGNTIYF. As DNA, the CDR3 is TGTGCCAGCAGCGGGACAGGCTCTGGAAACACCATATATTTT.

This chain uses TRBV29-1 with TRBJ1-1, with D uncertain. Germline V gives CDR1 SQVTM, CDR2 ANQGSEA. V was trimmed by 7 bases and J by 1 base, leaving 13 bases between them. The CDR3 totals 13 residues. CDR3 DNA sequence: TGCAGCGGACGACTAACAGAGAACACTGAAGCTTTCTTT. Protein sequence: CSGRLTENTEAFF.

This clone was observed a handful of times. J is TRBJ1-2 and V is TRBV6-5, with 11 bases aligning to TRBD1. The V and J ends lost 1 base and 10 bases, in that order; junction bases with no gene match: 8. The CDR3 has 15 amino acids. The germline CDR1 and CDR2 sequences are MNHEY and SVGAGI. The CDR3 region is CASSYLDRGRQAYTF. The CDR3 nucleotides read TGTGCCAGCAGTTACTTGGACAGGGGGCGCCAGGCCTACACCTTC.

The rearrangement joins TRBV19 to TRBJ2-1; 9 bases agree with TRBD1. The CDR3 contains 17 residues. The V gene end was trimmed by 2 bases and the J gene end by 6 bases; junction bases not matched to a gene: 11. Germline V CDR1 and CDR2: LNHDA, SQIVND (reference sequence). The CDR3 sequence is CASSIPLGDRATNEQFF. Here the CDR3 DNA reads TGTGCCAGTAGTATACCCCTGGGGGACAGGGCTACCAATGAGCAGTTCTTC.

The V gene is TRBV19, the J gene TRBJ2-1; 10 nucleotides agree with TRBD2. CDR3 length equals 16 residues. With V trimmed by 2 bases and J by 5 bases, 6 bases remained unmatched. The germline V gene has CDR1 LNHDA and CDR2 SQIVND (reference sequence). CDR3 in DNA: TGTGCCAGTAGTATATTGGTTCTAGCGGGGGACAATGAGCAGTTCTTC. Amino acid sequence: CASSILVLAGDNEQFF.

The chain employs TRBV9 and TRBJ2-1; TRBD2 matches 12 bases. This CDR3 spans 19 amino acids. Germline CDR1 reads SGDLS; CDR2 reads YYNGEE. Trimming took 4 bases from V and 0 from J; bases not matched to a gene: 11. In DNA form, the CDR3 reads TGTGCCAGCAGCATACTAGCGGGGGGCCGTCCCTACTCCTACAATGAGCAGTTCTTC. Translated: CASSILAGGRPYSYNEQFF.